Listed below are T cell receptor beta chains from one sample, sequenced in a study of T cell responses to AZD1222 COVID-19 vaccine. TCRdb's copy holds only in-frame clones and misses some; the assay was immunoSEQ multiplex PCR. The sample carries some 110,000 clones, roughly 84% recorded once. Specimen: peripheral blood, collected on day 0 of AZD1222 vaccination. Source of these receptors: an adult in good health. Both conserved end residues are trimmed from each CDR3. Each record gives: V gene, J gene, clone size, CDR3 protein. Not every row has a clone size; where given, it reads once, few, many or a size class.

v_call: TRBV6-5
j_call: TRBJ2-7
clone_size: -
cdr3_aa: ASRGQGSSYEQY

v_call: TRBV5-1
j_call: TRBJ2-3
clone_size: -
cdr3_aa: ASRETSGRAQGQY

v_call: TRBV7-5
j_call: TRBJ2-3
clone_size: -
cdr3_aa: ARSLLGRECEDTQY

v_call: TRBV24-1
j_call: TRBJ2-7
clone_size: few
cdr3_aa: ATSDPRTRDGQY

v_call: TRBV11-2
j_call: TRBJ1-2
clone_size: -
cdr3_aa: ASSLDHAGDRSGSDGYT

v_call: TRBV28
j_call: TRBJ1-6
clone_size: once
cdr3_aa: ASRTGGNSPLH

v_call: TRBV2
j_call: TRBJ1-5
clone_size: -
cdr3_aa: ASSERTGNQPQH

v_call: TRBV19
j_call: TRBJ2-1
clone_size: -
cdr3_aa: ASSSLEEDPFYEQF

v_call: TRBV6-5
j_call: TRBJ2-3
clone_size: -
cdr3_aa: ASTNPGADTQY

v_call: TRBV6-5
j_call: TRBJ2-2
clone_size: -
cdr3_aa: ASSGTGAPVGELF

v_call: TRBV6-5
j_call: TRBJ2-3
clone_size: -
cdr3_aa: ASTYGTDTQY

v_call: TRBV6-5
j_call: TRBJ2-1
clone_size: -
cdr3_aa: ASSPPPSEQF